Listed below are T cell receptor beta chains from one sample, sequenced in a study of technical replicates of blood from several donors. TCRdb's copy holds only in-frame clones and misses some; the assay was immunoSEQ multiplex PCR. Counted here are about 50,000 clones, about 95% occurring once; the ten biggest clones make up about 3%. Material: PBMCs. All receptors derive from a human donor in good health. Some clones in this sample may be carry-over from other donors' samples. Both conserved end residues are part of each CDR3. The D gene is left open where the match is weak. A row's size may be missing; if present it is once, few, many or a size class.

j_call d_call v_call clone_size cdr3_nt cdr3_aa
TRBJ2-7 - TRBV21-1 - TGTGCCAGCAGCAAAGAATCGGGAGGACCTACCTACGAGCAGTACTTC CASSKESGGPTYEQYF
TRBJ2-7 - TRBV6-6 - TGTGCCAGCGCTGAGGCCTACGAGCAGTACTTC CASAEAYEQYF
TRBJ2-6 TRBD1 TRBV5-4 - TGTGCCAGCAGCAGCGGACAGGGCGGTGGGGCCAACGTCCTGACTTTC CASSSGQGGGANVLTF
TRBJ2-5 - TRBV6-5 - TGTGCCAGCAGTTACACAGGACCCCGAGAGACCCAGTACTTC CASSYTGPRETQYF
TRBJ2-3 TRBD1 TRBV6-1 - TGTGCCAGCAGTGAAAGGGGGCAGGGGAGAACAGATACGCAGTATTTT CASSERGQGRTDTQYF
TRBJ1-1 - TRBV19 - TGTGCCAGTAGTATTAACAGCAACACTGAAGCTTTCTTT CASSINSNTEAFF
TRBJ2-3 - TRBV10-3 - TGTGCCATCAGTGAAGGAGGACGACCGCCTTCCACAGATACGCAGTATTTT CAISEGGRPPSTDTQYF
TRBJ2-3 - TRBV7-9 - TGTGCCAGCAGCTTAGACAGATTCACAGATACGCAGTATTTT CASSLDRFTDTQYF
TRBJ1-2 - TRBV6-6 - TGTGCCAGCAGGGGGGGACCGGATGGCTACACCTTC CASRGGPDGYTF
TRBJ1-1 - TRBV5-1 - TGCGCCAGCAGCTGGGTGGGGGGGCGAGGGAACACTGAAGCTTTCTTT CASSWVGGRGNTEAFF
TRBJ2-5 TRBD1 TRBV11-3 - TGTGCCAGCAGCCCGACAGGGATGGAGACCCAGTACTTC CASSPTGMETQYF
TRBJ1-1 - TRBV7-8 - TGTGCCAGCGGGCAGGGGCGGAACACTGAAGCTTTCTTT CASGQGRNTEAFF
TRBJ2-7 - TRBV11-1 - TGTGCCAGCAGCTTATCGGGCGGGACCAGGTACTTC CASSLSGGTRYF
TRBJ1-1 - TRBV5-1 - TGCGCCAGCAGGTCCGGGACACTGAACACTGAAGCTTTCTTT CASRSGTLNTEAFF
TRBJ2-7 - TRBV15 - TGTGCCACCAGCAGAGATCTAGGATCCTACGAGCAGTACTTC CATSRDLGSYEQYF
TRBJ1-3 - TRBV6-5 - TGTGCCAGCAGTTACCGGGGCACCATATATTTT CASSYRGTIYF
TRBJ1-1 - TRBV18 few TGTGCCAGCTCGCTGACAGCGAACACTGAAGCTTTCTTT CASSLTANTEAFF
TRBJ1-5 TRBD1 TRBV5-4 - TGTGCCAGCAGCCCTGGACAGGAGGGGCAGCCCCAGCATTTT CASSPGQEGQPQHF
TRBJ1-3 - TRBV6-4 - TGTGCCAGCAGTGGTCGGGAGGGCCGTGGGGACACCATATATTTT CASSGREGRGDTIYF
TRBJ1-6 TRBD1 TRBV5-8 - TGTGCCAGCAGCTTGGGGGACAGGGGTAATTCACCCCTCCACTTT CASSLGDRGNSPLHF
TRBJ2-5 - TRBV25-1 - TGTGCCAGCAGCTGGACAGCCGCGCCGGAGACCCAGTACTTC CASSWTAAPETQYF
TRBJ2-5 TRBD2 TRBV7-2 - TGTGCCAGCCTTACCGGGACTAGCGGGGGCCGATACCAAGAGACCCAGTACTTC CASLTGTSGGRYQETQYF